This T cell receptor beta chain was sequenced in a study of technical replicates of blood from a few donors. Assay: immunoSEQ multiplex PCR; the TCRdb copy retains only in-frame clones and omits some. The table lists tens of thousands of clones, approximately 93% of them singletons. The CDR3 runs 16 residues. From germline, CDR1 is MNHEY and CDR2 SMNVEV (reference sequence). Trimming took 5 bases from V and 6 from J; bases not matched to a gene: 11. V usage is TRBV27 and J usage is TRBJ1-5, with 9 bases aligning to TRBD1. The receptor comes from a human donor in good health. What was sequenced was T cells isolated from PBMCs. The CDR3 DNA is TGTGCCAGCAGTACCCTGGGACAGGGAATTGGTCAGCCCCAGCATTTT. Translation: CASSTLGQGIGQPQHF.